These T cell receptor beta chains were read from a single sample in a study of technical replicates of blood from a few donors. Assay: immunoSEQ multiplex PCR; the TCRdb copy retains only in-frame clones and omits some. The table shows under 90,000 clones, with roughly 94% occurring only once. The material sequenced was T cells isolated from PBMCs. These receptors were collected from a human donor in good health. Each CDR3 is given with its conserved first and last residue. The D gene is left open where the match is weak. For some rows the clone size is stated as once, few or many, or as a class when expanded; others skip it.

clone_size j_call d_call v_call cdr3_aa cdr3_nt
- TRBJ2-2 - TRBV10-1 CASSRDTANTGELFF TGCGCCAGCAGCCGGGACACCGCGAACACCGGGGAGCTGTTTTTT
- TRBJ1-3 TRBD1 TRBV6-6 CASSPIQGATGNTIYF TGTGCCAGCAGCCCTATACAGGGGGCGACTGGAAACACCATATATTTT
- TRBJ1-4 TRBD1 TRBV7-9 CASSSSGQGLGEKLFF TGTGCCAGCAGCTCGAGCGGACAGGGACTCGGGGAAAAACTGTTTTTT
- TRBJ1-2 - TRBV7-9 CASSLDREGGYTF TGTGCCAGCAGCTTAGACAGGGAGGGCGGCTACACCTTC
- TRBJ1-2 TRBD1 TRBV6-1 CASSERVGTAYGYTF TGTGCCAGCAGTGAAAGGGTCGGGACAGCCTATGGCTACACCTTC
- TRBJ2-1 TRBD2 TRBV5-6 CASSSGGGSYNEQFF TGTGCCAGCAGCTCGGGGGGGGGCTCCTACAATGAGCAGTTCTTC
- TRBJ2-3 TRBD1 TRBV19 CASSITGAGAEAQYF TGTGCCAGTAGTATAACAGGGGCTGGGGCCGAAGCGCAGTATTTT
- TRBJ2-7 TRBD2 TRBV9 CASSVGTSGEYEQYF TGTGCCAGCAGCGTTGGGACTAGCGGGGAGTACGAGCAGTACTTC
once TRBJ2-2 TRBD1 TRBV5-1 CASTPGTGEVGELFF TGCGCCAGCACCCCCGGGACAGGGGAGGTCGGGGAGCTGTTTTTT
- TRBJ2-3 - TRBV5-1 CASSLPAGNTDTQYF TGCGCCAGCAGCTTACCAGCGGGCAACACAGATACGCAGTATTTT
- TRBJ1-1 TRBD1 TRBV29-1 CSVDRDREAFF TGCAGCGTTGACCGGGACAGAGAAGCTTTCTTT
- TRBJ2-5 TRBD1 TRBV6-6 CASSGQGKETQYF TGTGCCAGCAGTGGACAGGGAAAAGAGACCCAGTACTTC
once TRBJ1-5 TRBD1 TRBV27 CASRPGQGRLSNQPQHF TGTGCCAGCAGGCCGGGACAGGGAAGGTTAAGCAATCAGCCCCAGCATTTT
- TRBJ2-4 - TRBV5-1 CASSSQGSKNIQYF TGCGCCAGCAGTTCACAGGGATCCAAAAACATTCAGTACTTC
once TRBJ2-5 TRBD2 TRBV23-1 CASSQSSREGKGTQYF TGCGCCAGCAGTCAATCTTCGAGGGAGGGGAAAGGGACCCAGTACTTC
- TRBJ2-1 TRBD1 TRBV15 CATSRDRIRDRGSVYNEQFF TGTGCCACCAGCAGAGATCGGATCCGGGACAGGGGATCGGTCTACAATGAGCAGTTCTTC
- TRBJ1-1 - TRBV2 CASTTTGNTEAFF TGTGCCAGCACCACGACAGGGAACACTGAAGCTTTCTTT
- TRBJ2-7 - TRBV5-1 CASSPRDPNYEQYF TGCGCCAGCAGCCCGCGGGATCCAAACTACGAGCAGTACTTC
- TRBJ1-6 - TRBV9 CASSVYDGGDPLHF TGTGCCAGCAGCGTGTACGACGGGGGGGATCCCCTCCACTTT
- TRBJ1-5 - TRBV6-1 CASSEGAAHNQPQHF TGTGCCAGCAGTGAAGGGGCAGCCCACAATCAGCCCCAGCATTTT
- TRBJ2-7 TRBD1 TRBV7-9 CASSAPRRDRPGGEQYF TGTGCCAGCAGCGCACCTCGGAGGGACAGGCCAGGTGGCGAGCAGTACTTC
- TRBJ1-1 - TRBV19 CASSIDRSVPWEDLNTEAFF TGTGCCAGTAGTATCGACAGGTCAGTCCCCTGGGAAGATTTGAACACTGAAGCTTTCTTT
- TRBJ1-1 TRBD1 TRBV5-4 CASSYPAGGLGTEAFF TGTGCCAGCAGCTACCCGGCAGGGGGTCTTGGCACTGAAGCTTTCTTT
- TRBJ2-6 TRBD1 TRBV5-1 CASSLTGTVSSGANVLTF TGCGCCAGCAGCTTGACCGGGACAGTCTCCTCGGGGGCCAACGTCCTGACTTTC
- TRBJ2-3 - TRBV5-1 CASSLDIVDTQYF TGCGCCAGCAGCTTGGATATCGTAGATACGCAGTATTTT
- TRBJ2-7 - TRBV5-5 CASRPAAQILSYEQYF TGTGCCAGCAGACCCGCTGCTCAGATCCTCTCCTACGAGCAGTACTTC
- TRBJ1-1 - TRBV29-1 CSVEVEIAFF TGCAGCGTTGAAGTCGAGATTGCTTTCTTT
- TRBJ1-1 - TRBV28 CASRAPANTEAFF TGTGCCAGCAGGGCTCCCGCGAACACTGAAGCTTTCTTT
once TRBJ2-5 - TRBV10-1 CASSDGEAGAVETQYF TGCGCCAGCAGTGACGGAGAGGCCGGTGCGGTGGAGACCCAGTACTTC
- TRBJ2-1 TRBD2 TRBV28 CASSSPDGLVIGNEQFF TGTGCCAGCAGTTCGCCAGATGGACTAGTGATAGGTAATGAGCAGTTCTTC
- TRBJ2-2 TRBD2 TRBV5-1 CASSLVLAGSGELFF TGCGCCAGCAGTCTAGTTCTAGCGGGCTCCGGGGAGCTGTTTTTT
once TRBJ2-1 - TRBV1 CTSSQEGLETHLHNEQFF TGCACCAGCAGCCAAGAAGGTTTAGAGACTCACCTCCACAATGAGCAGTTCTTC
- TRBJ1-1 - TRBV6-1 CASSELGRGTNTEAFF TGTGCCAGCAGTGAACTGGGGAGGGGGACGAACACTGAAGCTTTCTTT
once TRBJ1-1 - TRBV4-1 CASSQAGYTEAFF TGCGCCAGCAGCCAAGCAGGGTACACTGAAGCTTTCTTT
- TRBJ1-2 - TRBV19 CASTTQVPTLRYGYTF TGTGCCAGTACCACACAGGTGCCGACCCTCCGTTATGGCTACACCTTC
- TRBJ1-1 TRBD1 TRBV28 CASSSGGEGTEAFF TGTGCCAGCAGTTCAGGGGGCGAAGGCACTGAAGCTTTCTTT
- TRBJ2-1 TRBD2 TRBV5-1 CASSSDSRTSGRINEQFF TGCGCCAGCAGCTCCGACAGTCGGACTAGCGGGAGAATCAATGAGCAGTTCTTC
- TRBJ1-1 - TRBV15 CATSRDLGGIEAFF TGTGCCACCAGCAGAGACCTCGGAGGTATTGAAGCTTTCTTT
once TRBJ2-1 - TRBV4-2 CASSQERGRNEQFF TGTGCCAGCAGCCAAGAGAGAGGGCGTAATGAGCAGTTCTTC
- TRBJ1-1 - TRBV10-1 CASARSIDGVPEAFF TGCGCCAGCGCGCGATCCATTGATGGAGTCCCTGAAGCTTTCTTT
- TRBJ2-5 TRBD2 TRBV7-9 CASSLELAGSYQYF TGTGCCAGCAGCTTAGAGCTAGCGGGATCCTACCAGTACTTC
- TRBJ2-2 - TRBV5-1 CASSPTPYNTGELFF TGCGCCAGCAGCCCAACCCCCTATAACACCGGGGAGCTGTTTTTT
- TRBJ2-3 TRBD2 TRBV28 CASSFRLADHPAQRDTQYF TGTGCCAGCAGTTTCCGACTAGCGGACCACCCCGCCCAAAGGGATACGCAGTATTTT
- TRBJ1-1 - TRBV5-6 CASSFGGLNTEAFF TGTGCCAGCAGCTTTGGGGGCCTAAACACTGAAGCTTTCTTT
- TRBJ2-2 - TRBV7-8 CASSLEAGRNTGELFF TGTGCCAGCAGCTTAGAGGCAGGGCGGAACACCGGGGAGCTGTTTTTT
- TRBJ1-1 - TRBV30 CAWAGWDTEAFF TGTGCCTGGGCGGGGTGGGACACTGAAGCTTTCTTT
- TRBJ2-5 TRBD2 TRBV6-5 CASSYGLAGGETQYF TGTGCCAGCAGTTACGGGCTAGCGGGAGGAGAGACCCAGTACTTC
- TRBJ1-1 - TRBV5-1 CASSLGEQQGSAFF TGCGCCAGCAGCTTGGGGGAGCAACAGGGATCAGCTTTCTTT